This TCR beta chain was retrieved from a study of blood T cell repertoires in COVID-19. V trimming: 8 bases; J trimming: 3 bases; junction bases outside the gene matches: 2. This CDR3 is built from 11 residues. Per germline, CDR1 DFQATT and CDR2 SNEGSKA (reference sequence). Assay used: immunoSEQ multiplex PCR; TCRdb lists only in-frame clones, some missing. The sample records hundreds of thousands of clones, 87% being singletons. This TCR came from a man in his forties in a cohort exposed to, infected with or recovered from COVID-19 (not recorded which). Source material: PBMCs or T cells enriched from blood (not recorded which). The rearrangement joins TRBV20-1 to TRBJ1-2, with 8 bases fitting TRBD1. The CDR3 DNA reads as TGCAGTTTGACAGGGGACTATGGCTACACCTTC. This encodes CSLTGDYGYTF.